This is a list of T cell receptor beta chains from one sample in a study of CXCR3-negative and CXCR3-positive naive CD8 T cells. After re-calling the 5' RACE reads, TCRdb lists one entry per CDR3 protein, DNA absent. Its table records over 150,000 distinct CDR3 sequences. Specimen: naive CXCR3+ CD8+ T cells from blood. The receptor source for this set is a human donor in good health. Some clones in this sample may be carry-over from other donors' samples. Both conserved end residues are part of each CDR3. The order of the fields is V gene, J gene, CDR3 protein.

v_gene: TRBV4-3
j_gene: TRBJ2-7
CDR3aa: CASSQDRTGWEQYF

v_gene: TRBV20-1
j_gene: TRBJ2-7
CDR3aa: CSAEDSYEQYF

v_gene: TRBV29-1
j_gene: TRBJ2-5
CDR3aa: CSVEDLWETQYF

v_gene: TRBV6-6
j_gene: TRBJ2-1
CDR3aa: CASIPGLAGSNEQFF

v_gene: TRBV6-5
j_gene: TRBJ1-1
CDR3aa: CASSYRTENTEAFF

v_gene: TRBV7-6
j_gene: TRBJ2-7
CDR3aa: CASSPIGSYEQYF

v_gene: TRBV4-3
j_gene: TRBJ2-7
CDR3aa: CASSQEHREIYEQYF

v_gene: TRBV14
j_gene: TRBJ1-2
CDR3aa: CASSQAAWGYGYTF

v_gene: TRBV28
j_gene: TRBJ2-1
CDR3aa: CASSSPLAGSSYNEQFF

v_gene: TRBV2
j_gene: TRBJ2-7
CDR3aa: CASSDGGGGAYEQYF

v_gene: TRBV29-1
j_gene: TRBJ2-7
CDR3aa: CSVVEGGHEQYF

v_gene: TRBV6-2/TRBV6-3
j_gene: TRBJ2-1
CDR3aa: CASSGTSGSSYNEQFF

v_gene: TRBV29-1
j_gene: TRBJ2-2
CDR3aa: CSVVGDRGNTGELFF

v_gene: TRBV7-6
j_gene: TRBJ2-3
CDR3aa: CASSLAGLATDTQYF

v_gene: TRBV12-3/TRBV12-4
j_gene: TRBJ1-4
CDR3aa: CASSSDRDQEKLFF

v_gene: TRBV23-1
j_gene: TRBJ1-4
CDR3aa: CASSQSRIPTNEKLFF

v_gene: TRBV3-1
j_gene: TRBJ2-1
CDR3aa: CASSQEGGLYNEQFF

v_gene: TRBV20-1
j_gene: TRBJ2-4
CDR3aa: CSARPEAGGFLAKNIQYF

v_gene: TRBV5-1
j_gene: TRBJ2-5
CDR3aa: CASSFAGFGETQYF

v_gene: TRBV27
j_gene: TRBJ2-5
CDR3aa: CASSSPTGGGETQYF